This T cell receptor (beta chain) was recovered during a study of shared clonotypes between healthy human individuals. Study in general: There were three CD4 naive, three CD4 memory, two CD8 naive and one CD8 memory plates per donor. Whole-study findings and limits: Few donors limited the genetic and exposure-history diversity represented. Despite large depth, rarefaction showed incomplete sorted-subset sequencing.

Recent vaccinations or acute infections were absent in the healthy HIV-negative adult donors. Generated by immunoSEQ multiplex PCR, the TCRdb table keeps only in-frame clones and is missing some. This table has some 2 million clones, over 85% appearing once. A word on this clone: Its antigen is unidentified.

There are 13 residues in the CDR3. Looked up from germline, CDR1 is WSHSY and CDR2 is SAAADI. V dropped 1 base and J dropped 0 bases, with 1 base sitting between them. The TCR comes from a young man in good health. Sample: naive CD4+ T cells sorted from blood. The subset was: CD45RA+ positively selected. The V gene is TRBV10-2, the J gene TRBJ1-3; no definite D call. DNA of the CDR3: TGCGCCAGCAGTGAGTTCTCTGGAAACACCATATATTTT. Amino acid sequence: CASSEFSGNTIYF.